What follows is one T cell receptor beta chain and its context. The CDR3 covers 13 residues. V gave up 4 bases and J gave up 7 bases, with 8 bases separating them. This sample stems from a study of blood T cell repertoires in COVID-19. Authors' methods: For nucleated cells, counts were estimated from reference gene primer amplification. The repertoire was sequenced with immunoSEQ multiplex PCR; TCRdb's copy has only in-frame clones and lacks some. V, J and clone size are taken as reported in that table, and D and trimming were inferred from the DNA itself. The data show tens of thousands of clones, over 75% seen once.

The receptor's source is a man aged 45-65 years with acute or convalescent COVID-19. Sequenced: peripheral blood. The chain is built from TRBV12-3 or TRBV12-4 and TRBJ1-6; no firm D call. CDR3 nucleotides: TGTGCCAGCAGTTCCGGGAGGAATTCACCCCTCCACTTT. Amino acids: CASSSGRNSPLHF.